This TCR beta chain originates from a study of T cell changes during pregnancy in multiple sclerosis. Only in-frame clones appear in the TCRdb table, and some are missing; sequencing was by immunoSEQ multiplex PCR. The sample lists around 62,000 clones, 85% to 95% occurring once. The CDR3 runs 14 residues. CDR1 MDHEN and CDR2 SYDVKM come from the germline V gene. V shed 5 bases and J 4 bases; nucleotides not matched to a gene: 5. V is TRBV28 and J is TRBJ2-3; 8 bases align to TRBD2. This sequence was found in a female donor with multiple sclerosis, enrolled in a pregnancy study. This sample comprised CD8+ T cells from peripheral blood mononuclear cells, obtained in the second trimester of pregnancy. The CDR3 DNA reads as TGTGCCAGCAGTCTCCGGGGGGGAGCAGATACGCAGTATTTT. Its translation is CASSLRGGADTQYF.